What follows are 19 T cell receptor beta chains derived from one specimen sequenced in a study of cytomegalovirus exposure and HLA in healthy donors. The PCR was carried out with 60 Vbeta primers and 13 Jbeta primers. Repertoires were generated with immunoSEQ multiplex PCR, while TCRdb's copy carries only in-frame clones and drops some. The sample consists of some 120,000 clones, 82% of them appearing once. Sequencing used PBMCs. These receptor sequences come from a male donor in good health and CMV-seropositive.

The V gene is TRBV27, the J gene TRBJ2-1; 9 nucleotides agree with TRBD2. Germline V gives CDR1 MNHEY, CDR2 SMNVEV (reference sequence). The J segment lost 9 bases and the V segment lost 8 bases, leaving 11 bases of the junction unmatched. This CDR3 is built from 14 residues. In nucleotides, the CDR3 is TGTGCCAGCGTTGGCGGGACTAGCCTAACTGAGCAGTTCTTC. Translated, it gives CASVGGTSLTEQFF.

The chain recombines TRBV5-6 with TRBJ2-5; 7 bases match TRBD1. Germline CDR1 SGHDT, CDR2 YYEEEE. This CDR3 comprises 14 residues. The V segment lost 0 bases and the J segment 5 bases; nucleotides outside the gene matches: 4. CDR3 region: CASSLDRGAETQYF. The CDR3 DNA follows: TGTGCCAGCAGCTTGGACAGGGGAGCGGAGACCCAGTACTTC. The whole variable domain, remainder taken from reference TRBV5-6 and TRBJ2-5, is DAGVTQSPTHLIKTRGQQVTLRCSPKSGHDTVSWYQQALGQGPQFIFQYYEEEERQRGNFPDRFSGHQFPNYSSELNVNALLLGDSALYLCASSLDRGAETQYFGPGTRLLVL.

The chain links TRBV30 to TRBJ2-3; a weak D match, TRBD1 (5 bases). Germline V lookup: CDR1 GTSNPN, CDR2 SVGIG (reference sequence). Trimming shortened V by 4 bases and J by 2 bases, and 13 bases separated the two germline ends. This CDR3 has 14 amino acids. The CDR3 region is CAWKGLFYTDTQYF. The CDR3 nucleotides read TGTGCCTGGAAGGGGCTTTTTTACACAGATACGCAGTATTTT.

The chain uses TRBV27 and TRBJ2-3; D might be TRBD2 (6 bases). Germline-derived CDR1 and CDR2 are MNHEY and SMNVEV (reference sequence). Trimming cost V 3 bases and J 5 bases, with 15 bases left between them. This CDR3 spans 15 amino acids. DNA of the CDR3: TGTGCCAGCAGTTTTGTGGGAGTGGAGGGAGATACGCAGTATTTT. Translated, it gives CASSFVGVEGDTQYF.

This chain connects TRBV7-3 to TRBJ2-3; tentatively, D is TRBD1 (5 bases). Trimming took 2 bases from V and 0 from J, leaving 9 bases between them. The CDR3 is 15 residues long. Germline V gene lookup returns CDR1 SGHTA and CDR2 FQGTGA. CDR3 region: CASSLGAVSTDTQYF. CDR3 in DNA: TGTGCCAGCAGCTTAGGGGCGGTTAGCACAGATACGCAGTATTTT.

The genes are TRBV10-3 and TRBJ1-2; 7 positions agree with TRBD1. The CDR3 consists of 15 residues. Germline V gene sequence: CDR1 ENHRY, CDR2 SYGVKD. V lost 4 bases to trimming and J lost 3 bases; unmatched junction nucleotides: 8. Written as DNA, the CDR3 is TGTGCCATCAGTGCCAAGGGGGCGCAGGACTATGGCTACACCTTC. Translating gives CAISAKGAQDYGYTF.

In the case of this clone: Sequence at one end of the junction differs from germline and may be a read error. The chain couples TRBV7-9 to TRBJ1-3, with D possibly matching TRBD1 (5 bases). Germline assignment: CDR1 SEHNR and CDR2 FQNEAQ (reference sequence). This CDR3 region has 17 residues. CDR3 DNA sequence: TGTGCCGGCAGTTTTCTTTCCAGGGTTAGCACTGGAAACACCATATATTTT. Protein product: CAGSFLSRVSTGNTIYF.

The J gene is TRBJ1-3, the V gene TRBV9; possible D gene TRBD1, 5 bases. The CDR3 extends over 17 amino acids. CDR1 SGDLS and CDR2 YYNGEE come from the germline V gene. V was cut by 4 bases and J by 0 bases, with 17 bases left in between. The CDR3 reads CASSPPHGTDSGNTIYF. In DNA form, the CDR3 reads TGTGCCAGCAGCCCCCCCCATGGGACTGACTCTGGAAACACCATATATTTT.

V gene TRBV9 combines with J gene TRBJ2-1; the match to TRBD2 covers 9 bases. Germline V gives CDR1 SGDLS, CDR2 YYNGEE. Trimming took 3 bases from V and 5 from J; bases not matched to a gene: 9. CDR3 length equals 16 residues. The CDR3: CASSAFTSGYNNEQFF. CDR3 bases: TGTGCCAGCAGCGCCTTCACTAGCGGGTATAACAATGAGCAGTTCTTC.

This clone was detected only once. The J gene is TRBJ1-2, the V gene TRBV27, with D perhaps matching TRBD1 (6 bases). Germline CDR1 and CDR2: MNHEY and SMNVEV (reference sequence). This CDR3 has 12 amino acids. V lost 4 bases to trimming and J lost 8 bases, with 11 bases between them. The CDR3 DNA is TGTGCCAGCAGTTACGCAGGGGCAGGCTACACCTTC. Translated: CASSYAGAGYTF.

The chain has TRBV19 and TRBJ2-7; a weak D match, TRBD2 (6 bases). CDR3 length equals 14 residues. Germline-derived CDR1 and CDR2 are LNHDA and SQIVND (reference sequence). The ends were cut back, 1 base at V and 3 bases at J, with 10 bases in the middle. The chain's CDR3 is CASSIAEGNYEQYF. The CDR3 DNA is TGTGCCAGTAGTATAGCGGAGGGGAACTACGAGCAGTACTTC.

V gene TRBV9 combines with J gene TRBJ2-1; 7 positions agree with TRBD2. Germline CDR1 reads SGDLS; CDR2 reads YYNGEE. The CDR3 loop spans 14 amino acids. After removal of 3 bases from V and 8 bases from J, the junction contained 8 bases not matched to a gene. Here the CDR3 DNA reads TGTGCCAGCAGCGGGACTAGTCGTAGGGATGAGCAGTTCTTC. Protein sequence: CASSGTSRRDEQFF.

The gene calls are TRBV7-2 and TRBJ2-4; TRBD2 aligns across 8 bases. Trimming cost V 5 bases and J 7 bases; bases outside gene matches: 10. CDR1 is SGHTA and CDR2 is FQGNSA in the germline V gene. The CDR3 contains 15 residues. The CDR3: CASSRAAAGGNIQYF. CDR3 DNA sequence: TGTGCCAGCAGCCGGGCGGCGGCGGGAGGCAACATTCAGTACTTC.

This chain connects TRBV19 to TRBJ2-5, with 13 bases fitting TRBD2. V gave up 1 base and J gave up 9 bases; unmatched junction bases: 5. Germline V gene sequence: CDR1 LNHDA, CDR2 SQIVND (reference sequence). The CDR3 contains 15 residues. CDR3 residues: CASSIGTSGRAAQYF. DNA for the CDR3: TGTGCCAGTAGTATAGGGACTAGCGGGAGAGCAGCCCAGTACTTC.

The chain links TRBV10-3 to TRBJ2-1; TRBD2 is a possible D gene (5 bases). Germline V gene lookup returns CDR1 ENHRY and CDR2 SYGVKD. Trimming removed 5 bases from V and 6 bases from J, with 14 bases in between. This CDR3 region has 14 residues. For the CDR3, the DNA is TGTGCCATCAGTCTCTTGGGTCGGGGCAATGAGCAGTTCTTC. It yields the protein CAISLLGRGNEQFF.

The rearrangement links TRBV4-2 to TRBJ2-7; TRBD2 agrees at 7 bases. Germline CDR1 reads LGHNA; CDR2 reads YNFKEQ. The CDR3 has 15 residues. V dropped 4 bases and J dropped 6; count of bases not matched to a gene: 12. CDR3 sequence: CASSRDLGGVGEQYF. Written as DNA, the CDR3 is TGTGCCAGCAGCCGGGATTTGGGGGGGGTTGGCGAGCAGTACTTC.

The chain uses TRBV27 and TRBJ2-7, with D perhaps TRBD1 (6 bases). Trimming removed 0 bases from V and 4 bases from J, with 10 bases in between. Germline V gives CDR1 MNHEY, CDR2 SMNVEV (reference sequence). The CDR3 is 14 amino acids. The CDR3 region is CASSLSYRDYEQYF. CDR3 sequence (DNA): TGTGCCAGCAGTTTATCGTACAGGGATTACGAGCAGTACTTC.

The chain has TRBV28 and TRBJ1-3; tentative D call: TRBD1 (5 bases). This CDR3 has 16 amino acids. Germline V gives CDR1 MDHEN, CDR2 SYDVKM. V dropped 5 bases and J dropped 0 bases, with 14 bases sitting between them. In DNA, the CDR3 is TGTGCCAGCAGTCCCAGCCTCCAGGGCTCTGGAAACACCATATATTTT. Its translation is CASSPSLQGSGNTIYF.

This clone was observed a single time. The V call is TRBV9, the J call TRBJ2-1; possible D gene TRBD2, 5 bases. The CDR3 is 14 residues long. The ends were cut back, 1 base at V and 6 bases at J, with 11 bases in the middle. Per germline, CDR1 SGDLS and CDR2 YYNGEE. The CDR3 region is CASSVQPSTNEQFF. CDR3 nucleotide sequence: TGTGCCAGCAGCGTACAGCCTAGCACCAATGAGCAGTTCTTC.